A selection of T cell receptor beta chains follows, all from one sample in a study of identical twins. TCRdb ran MiXCR on the 5' RACE reads and lists one entry per CDR3 protein. The top ten hold 4% to 5.5% of the sample, which has about 730,000 distinct CDR3 sequences, 21% seen once. The same specimen was also included in a second study, on T cells expressing NK-cell markers.

The sequenced material came from PBMCs. The receptors were sampled from a young woman in good health. Both conserved end residues are part of each CDR3. D genes are given only for firm matches. Clone size is shown for a subset of rows, as once, few, many or a class of expanded clone.

J	D	size	V	length	DNA	CDR3
TRBJ2-3	TRBD2	once	TRBV9	14	TGTGCCAGCAGCGCTCCCGGGGGGGAGGATACGCAGTATTTT	CASSAPGGEDTQYF
TRBJ2-3	TRBD2	NA	TRBV5-1	16	TGCGCCAGCAGCTTGGGCGCGGGACTAGCGGCTTATACGCAGTATTTT	CASSLGAGLAAYTQYF
TRBJ2-1	NA	few	TRBV7-9	17	TGTGCCAGCAGCTTAGGTACGGGGGGCTCTACCCTCAATGAGCAGTTCTTC	CASSLGTGGSTLNEQFF
TRBJ1-1	TRBD1	many	TRBV11-3	16	TGTGCCAGCAGCCCAGGGACAGGGAGGGGGAACACTGAAGCTTTCTTT	CASSPGTGRGNTEAFF
TRBJ2-3	TRBD1	NA	TRBV12-3/TRBV12-4	15	TGTGCCAGCAGTTTCCGGACAGGGGCAATAGATACGCAGTATTTT	CASSFRTGAIDTQYF
TRBJ2-3	NA	few	TRBV20-1	13	TGCAGTGCTAGTGGCTACTACACAGATACGCAGTATTTT	CSASGYYTDTQYF
TRBJ1-2	NA	NA	TRBV20-1	13	TGCAGTGCTAGCGAGGGCGTAAACTATGGCTACACCTTC	CSASEGVNYGYTF
TRBJ1-1	TRBD1	NA	TRBV10-2	15	TGCGCCAGCACGCCCCACAGGGGCCAGAACACTGAAGCTTTCTTT	CASTPHRGQNTEAFF
TRBJ1-6	NA	few	TRBV15	14	TGTGCCACCAGCAGTCCGGCAGACAATTCACCCCTCCACTTT	CATSSPADNSPLHF
TRBJ2-5	NA	NA	TRBV6-2/TRBV6-3	16	TGTGCCAGCAGTTACTCAAGACAGGTCGGATGGAAGACCCAGTACTTC	CASSYSRQVGWKTQYF
TRBJ2-1	NA	few	TRBV5-1	16	TGCGCCAGCAGCTCGGAGAGCGGAAGCTCCTACAATGAGCAGTTCTTC	CASSSESGSSYNEQFF
TRBJ2-6	NA	few	TRBV10-3	16	TGTGCCATCACTGCCGGGGGCTGGTCTGGGGCCAACGTCCTGACTTTC	CAITAGGWSGANVLTF
TRBJ1-5	TRBD1	many	TRBV6-2/TRBV6-3	20	TGTGCCAGCAGCTCCGGCCGCCTAAAGGGACAGGGAATACCCAATCAGCCCCAGCATTTT	CASSSGRLKGQGIPNQPQHF
TRBJ2-3	NA	NA	TRBV29-1	14	TGCAGCGCCGAGCCCCATAGCGATACAGATACGCAGTATTTT	CSAEPHSDTDTQYF
TRBJ2-7	TRBD1	NA	TRBV12-3/TRBV12-4	14	TGTGCCAGCAGTCCGGGCGACAGGGAATACGAGCAGTACTTC	CASSPGDREYEQYF
TRBJ2-7	NA	many	TRBV20-1	11	TGCAGTGCTAGTGGGCAGCGCGAGCAGTACTTC	CSASGQREQYF
TRBJ2-7	TRBD1	few	TRBV20-1	13	TGCAGTGCTGCCCGGGACAGGGGGTTTAAGCAGTACTTC	CSAARDRGFKQYF
TRBJ2-1	NA	few	TRBV20-1	16	TGCAGTGCTAGAAGGGATGGGAGCGGAGGCTACAATGAGCAGTTCTTC	CSARRDGSGGYNEQFF
TRBJ2-5	TRBD1	NA	TRBV10-3	14	TGTGCCATCAGTGGAGGGGGCAACCAAGAGACCCAGTACTTC	CAISGGGNQETQYF
TRBJ1-4	NA	few	TRBV12-3/TRBV12-4	13	TGTGCCAGCAATGGACCGCCTAATGAAAAACTGTTTTTT	CASNGPPNEKLFF
TRBJ2-3	NA	few	TRBV3-1	14	TGTGCCAGCAGCCAATTCTTAGGCACAGATACGCAGTATTTT	CASSQFLGTDTQYF
TRBJ2-7	NA	NA	TRBV7-2	14	TGTGCCAGCAGCTTAGCGTCAAACACCTACGAGCAGTACTTC	CASSLASNTYEQYF
TRBJ1-5	NA	many	TRBV29-1	13	TGCAGCGTTGGAGACAACTCGAATCAGCCCCAGCATTTT	CSVGDNSNQPQHF
TRBJ2-1	TRBD2	NA	TRBV4-3	15	TGCGCCAGCAGCCAATTAGCGGGAGGGTCCAATGAGCAGTTCTTC	CASSQLAGGSNEQFF
TRBJ1-1	TRBD1	few	TRBV29-1	11	TGCAGCGTCGGACAGGGCGCTGAAGCTTTCTTT	CSVGQGAEAFF
TRBJ2-1	TRBD2	few	TRBV12-3/TRBV12-4	17	TGTGCCAGCAGCGGGACTAGCGGGAGTGGTTCCTACAATGAGCAGTTCTTC	CASSGTSGSGSYNEQFF
TRBJ2-5	TRBD2	NA	TRBV5-1	15	TGCGCCAGCAGCTCGGGACTAACTCACAAAGAGACCCAGTACTTC	CASSSGLTHKETQYF
TRBJ2-7	TRBD2	few	TRBV10-3	16	TGTGCCATCAGTGAGTCTAGGACTAGCCCTCCCTACGAGCAGTACTTC	CAISESRTSPPYEQYF
TRBJ1-5	NA	few	TRBV10-2	13	TGCGCCAGCAGTGTCTGGGGTAATCAGCCCCAGCATTTT	CASSVWGNQPQHF
TRBJ2-7	NA	few	TRBV2	13	TGTGCCAGCAGTGATGAGGTCCTATCCGAGCAGTACTTC	CASSDEVLSEQYF
TRBJ2-2	TRBD2	NA	TRBV5-1	14	TGCGCCAGCAGCTTTGTAGCGGGAACCGGGGAGCTGTTTTTT	CASSFVAGTGELFF
TRBJ1-1	NA	few	TRBV6-1	13	TGTGCCAGCAGTGAATCCAGGGGCACTGAAGCTTTCTTT	CASSESRGTEAFF
TRBJ1-1	NA	many	TRBV12-3/TRBV12-4	15	TGTGCCAGCAGCGCTCCACGTGGACAGAACACTGAAGCTTTCTTT	CASSAPRGQNTEAFF
TRBJ2-1	TRBD2	NA	TRBV4-3	17	TGCGCCAGCAGCCAAGAGCAAGGGAGGGTTATCTACAATGAGCAGTTCTTC	CASSQEQGRVIYNEQFF
TRBJ1-1	NA	few	TRBV20-1	12	TGCAGTGCTAGAGAACCGAACACTGAAGCTTTCTTT	CSAREPNTEAFF
TRBJ2-7	NA	NA	TRBV20-1	17	TGCAGTGCTAGGGGCGGGAAAACCGGGACAATCTCCTACGAGCAGTACTTC	CSARGGKTGTISYEQYF
TRBJ2-1	TRBD1	NA	TRBV20-1	13	TGCAGTGGGGGGACAGGAGCCTCCAATGAGCAGTTCTTC	CSGGTGASNEQFF
TRBJ2-1	NA	NA	TRBV3-1	16	TGTGCCAGCAGCCAAGTACTCAATCCGACCGACAATGAGCAGTTCTTC	CASSQVLNPTDNEQFF
TRBJ2-2	NA	few	TRBV25-1	15	TGTGCCAGCAGTGTAGGAGCGTCGTTAACCGGGGAGCTGTTTTTT	CASSVGASLTGELFF
TRBJ2-7	TRBD1	NA	TRBV24-1	14	TGTGCCACGCATACCGGGACAGGGTGCAACGAGCAGTACTTC	CATHTGTGCNEQYF
TRBJ2-7	NA	few	TRBV27	15	TGTGCCAGCAGTTTAGGAGGGCACGTCGGGGGCGAGCAGTACTTC	CASSLGGHVGGEQYF
TRBJ2-3	TRBD2	few	TRBV10-1	14	TGCGCCAGCAGTCGCGGGGGACCAATATATACGCAGTATTTT	CASSRGGPIYTQYF
TRBJ2-1	NA	few	TRBV5-4	16	TGTGCCAGCAGCTTGGGACTGTTCGGGGGAGTAGATGAGCAGTTCTTC	CASSLGLFGGVDEQFF
TRBJ1-2	NA	NA	TRBV7-3	15	TGTGCCAGCAGCTTATACGGGGGGACTCCCACTGGCTACACCTTC	CASSLYGGTPTGYTF
TRBJ2-2	NA	NA	TRBV5-5	14	TGTGCCAGCAGCTTGTGGCCCCTCGGTGGGGAGCTGTTTTTT	CASSLWPLGGELFF
TRBJ2-4	NA	NA	TRBV7-2	13	TGTGCCAGCGCACAGGTGCTCAAAAACATTCAGTACTTC	CASAQVLKNIQYF
TRBJ2-7	NA	NA	TRBV7-4	17	TGTGCCAGCAGCTTAGTCCCCGAGACTAGGATCTCCTACGAGCAGTACTTC	CASSLVPETRISYEQYF
TRBJ2-1	TRBD2	few	TRBV5-8	13	TGTGCCAGCAGCTTTCGGGGGGAAAATGAGCAGTTCTTC	CASSFRGENEQFF
TRBJ2-1	NA	NA	TRBV4-3	14	TGCGCCAGCAGCCGGGTGCGACACGGAGGTGAGCAGTTCTTC	CASSRVRHGGEQFF
TRBJ2-3	NA	few	TRBV20-1	15	TGCAGTGCTAGTCAGGTCCTCTCGTTTAGCGATACGCAGTATTTT	CSASQVLSFSDTQYF
TRBJ2-3	TRBD2	NA	TRBV12-3/TRBV12-4	15	TGTGCCAGCACCGGAGGGCTAGCGGGGTTTTATACGCAGTATTTT	CASTGGLAGFYTQYF
TRBJ2-1	TRBD2	NA	TRBV12-3/TRBV12-4	16	TGTGCCAGCAATCCCGGACTAGGCGGCCCCTACAATGAGCAGTTCTTC	CASNPGLGGPYNEQFF
TRBJ2-1	TRBD2	NA	TRBV18	16	TGTGCCAGCTCGCCCACTAGCGCGAGCTCCTACAATGAGCAGTTCTTC	CASSPTSASSYNEQFF